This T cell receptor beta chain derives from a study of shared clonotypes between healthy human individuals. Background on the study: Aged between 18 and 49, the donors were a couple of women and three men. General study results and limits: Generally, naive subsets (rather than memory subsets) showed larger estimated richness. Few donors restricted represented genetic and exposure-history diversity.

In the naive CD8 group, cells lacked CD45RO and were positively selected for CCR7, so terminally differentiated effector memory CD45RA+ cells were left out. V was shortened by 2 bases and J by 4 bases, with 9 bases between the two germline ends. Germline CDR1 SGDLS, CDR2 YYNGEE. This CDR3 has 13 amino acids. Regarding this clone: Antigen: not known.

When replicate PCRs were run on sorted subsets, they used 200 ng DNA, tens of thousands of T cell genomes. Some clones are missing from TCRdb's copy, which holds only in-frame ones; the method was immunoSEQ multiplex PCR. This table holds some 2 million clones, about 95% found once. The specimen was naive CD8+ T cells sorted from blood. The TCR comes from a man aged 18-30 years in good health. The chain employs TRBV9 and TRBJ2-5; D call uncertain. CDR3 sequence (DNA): TGTGCCAGCAGCGTTGGGGTTCGAGAGACCCAGTACTTC. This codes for CASSVGVRETQYF.